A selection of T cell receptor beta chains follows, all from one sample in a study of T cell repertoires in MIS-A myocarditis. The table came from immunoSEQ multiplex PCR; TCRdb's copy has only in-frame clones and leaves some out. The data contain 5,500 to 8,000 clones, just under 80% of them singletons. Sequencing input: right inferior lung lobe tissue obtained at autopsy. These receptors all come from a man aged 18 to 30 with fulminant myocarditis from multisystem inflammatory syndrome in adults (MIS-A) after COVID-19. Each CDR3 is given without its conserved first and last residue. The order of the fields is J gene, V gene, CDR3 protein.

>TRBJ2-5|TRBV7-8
ASSLSGGGTQY
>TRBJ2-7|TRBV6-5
ASSYSGTEYEQY
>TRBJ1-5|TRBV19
ASSMVGQPQH
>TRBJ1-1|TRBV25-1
ASSEYVRGVTEAF
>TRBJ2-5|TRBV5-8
ASRKVSAGVKETQY
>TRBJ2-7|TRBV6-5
ASSGGDYHYEQY
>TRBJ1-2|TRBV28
ARRGAGYT
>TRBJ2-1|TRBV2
ASSDGGRPGEQF
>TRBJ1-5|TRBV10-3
AISEREQPQH
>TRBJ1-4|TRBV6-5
ASSYDYREKLF
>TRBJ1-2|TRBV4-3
ASSQGTGGENYGYT
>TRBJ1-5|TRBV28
ASSLSSQGSNQPQH
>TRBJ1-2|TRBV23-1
ASSQLGRGDNYGYT
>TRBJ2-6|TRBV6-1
ASSGPRRSGANVLT
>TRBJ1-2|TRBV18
ASSTVVGNYGYT
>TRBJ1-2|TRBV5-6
ASTNTGGRGGYT
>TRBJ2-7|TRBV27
ASHSSGSYEQY
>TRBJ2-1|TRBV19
ASSQYNEQF
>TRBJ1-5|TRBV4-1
ASSQDVHQPQH
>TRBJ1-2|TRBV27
ASSLDVTRYYGYT
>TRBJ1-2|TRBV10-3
AVRHGEYYGYT
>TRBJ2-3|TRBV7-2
ASSLTGSADTQY
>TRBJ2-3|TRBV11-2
ASSFFVGTGTQY
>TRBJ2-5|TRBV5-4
ASSFRGGETQY
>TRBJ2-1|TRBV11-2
ASSLGVGPSYNEQF
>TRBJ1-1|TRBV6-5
ASSSQDRVSEAF
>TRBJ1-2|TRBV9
ASSAGSRDTLYGYT
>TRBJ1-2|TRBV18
ASSPTYGEGGYGYT
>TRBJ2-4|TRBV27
ASRLKGTGVNIQY
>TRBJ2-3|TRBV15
ATSRVLQGLKY
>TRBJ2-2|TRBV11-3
ASSPWNDGTGGPTGELF
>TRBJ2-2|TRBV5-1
ASSLGQGITGELF
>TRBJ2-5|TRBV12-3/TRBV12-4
ASRTDQETQY
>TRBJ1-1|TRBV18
ASSPYYSVGQGSTEAF
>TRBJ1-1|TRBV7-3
ASSPLTGANTEAF
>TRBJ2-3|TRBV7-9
ASSLFGGQTDTQY
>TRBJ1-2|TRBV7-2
ASTLTGARGYT
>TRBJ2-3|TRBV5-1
ASSYYRLAGEDTQY
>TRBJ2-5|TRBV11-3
ASSLTSGVKTQY
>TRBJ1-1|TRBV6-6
ASSRGGEAF
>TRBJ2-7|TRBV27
ASSLKRHYEQY
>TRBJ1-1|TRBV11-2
ASSSSVGLNTEAF
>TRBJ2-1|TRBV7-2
ASSLRRTANEQF
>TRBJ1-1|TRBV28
ATEQGRLTEAF
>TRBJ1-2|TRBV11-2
ASSTNRDYGYT
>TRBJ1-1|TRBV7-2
ASSLVGLGTEAF
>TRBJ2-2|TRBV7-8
ASSLERREGQTGELF
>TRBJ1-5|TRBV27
ASSIDSYQPQH
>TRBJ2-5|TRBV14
ASSRADQETQY
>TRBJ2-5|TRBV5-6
ASSFQETQY